This T cell receptor beta chain was captured by sequencing in a study of cytomegalovirus exposure and HLA in healthy donors. The protocol was immunoSEQ multiplex PCR, while the TCRdb copy is restricted to in-frame clones and leaves out a portion. The sample contains 100,000 to 150,000 clones, roughly 82% of which appear only once. The V end was cut by 0 bases, the J end by 0 bases, with 6 bases between. Germline CDR1 LNHNV, CDR2 YYDKDF (reference sequence). The CDR3 is 15 residues long. The origin of this receptor is a man aged 18 to 35 in good health and CMV-seronegative. The chain links TRBV15 to TRBJ2-1, with D unresolved. Sequencing was carried out using PBMCs. Written as DNA, the CDR3 is TGTGCCACCAGCAGAGAACTAAACTCCTACAATGAGCAGTTCTTC. Its translation is CATSRELNSYNEQFF.